The next 15 T cell receptor beta chains were all read from a single sample in a study of blood T cell repertoires in COVID-19. This table comes from immunoSEQ multiplex PCR, and its TCRdb copy is limited to in-frame clones, with some not included. The sample consists of 200,000 or so clones, around 89% of them appearing once. The sequenced material came from peripheral blood. These receptors came from a man in his 70s with acute or convalescent COVID-19.

The gene calls are TRBV6-5 and TRBJ1-1; TRBD1 might be the D (5 bases). Germline V gene sequence: CDR1 MNHEY, CDR2 SVGAGI. Trimming pared 2 bases from V and 1 base from J, leaving 14 bases between. There are 16 residues in the CDR3. DNA of the CDR3: TGTGCCAGCAGTTACCCAGGACAATCAGGGAACACTGAAGCTTTCTTT. Protein sequence: CASSYPGQSGNTEAFF.

This clone showed up just once. The V and J genes are TRBV19 and TRBJ2-3; D gene ambiguous. Looked up from germline, CDR1 is LNHDA and CDR2 is SQIVND (reference sequence). CDR3 length: 14 amino acids. V lost 1 base and J lost 0, with 5 bases in between. This CDR3 is CASSIARSTDTQYF. CDR3 DNA: TGTGCCAGTAGTATAGCGAGGAGCACAGATACGCAGTATTTT.

The chain is built from TRBV7-9 and TRBJ2-5; D is perhaps TRBD2 (5 bases). The germline CDR1 and CDR2 sequences are SEHNR and FQNEAQ (reference sequence). The CDR3 covers 17 residues. Trimming pared 8 bases from V and 2 bases from J, leaving 24 bases between. The CDR3: CASDGIVWRIAQETQYF. In nucleotides, the CDR3 is TGTGCCAGCGACGGGATTGTTTGGAGAATAGCTCAAGAGACCCAGTACTTC.

The CDR3 nucleotides are TGTGCCAGCAGCGCGCCGGGACTAGCAGCCTACGAGCAGTACTTC. Its protein product is CASSAPGLAAYEQYF. The genes are TRBV27 and TRBJ2-7, with 9 bases matching TRBD2. Germline trimming cut 6 bases from V and 2 bases from J; bases unmatched to any gene: 8. The CDR3 runs to 15 residues. Germline values: CDR1 MNHEY, CDR2 SMNVEV (reference sequence).

This sequence joins TRBV29-1 and TRBJ2-7; the match to TRBD2 covers 13 bases. Trimming at V came to 7 bases and at J to 4 bases, leaving 4 bases not matched to a gene. Germline V gene sequence: CDR1 SQVTM, CDR2 ANQGSEA. This CDR3 is built from 13 residues. DNA for the CDR3: TGCAGCGCACTAGCGGGAGGGCCGTACGAGCAGTACTTC. It specifies CSALAGGPYEQYF.

This chain links TRBV19 with TRBJ2-7, with 10 bases fitting TRBD1. Losses at the gene ends were 5 bases for V and 0 bases for J; bases not matched to a gene: 4. The length of the CDR3 is 15 residues. CDR1 is LNHDA, CDR2 SQIVND, per germline (reference sequence). The CDR3 here is CASSYRTGGSYEQYF. Here the CDR3 DNA reads TGTGCCAGTAGTTACAGGACAGGGGGCTCCTACGAGCAGTACTTC. The full variable domain, with the rest looked up from reference TRBV19 and TRBJ2-7, is DGGITQSPKYLFRKEGQNVTLSCEQNLNHDAMYWYRQDPGQGLRLIYYSQIVNDFQKGDIAEGYSVSREKKESFPLTVTSAQKNPTAFYLCASSYRTGGSYEQYFGPGTRLTVT.

The chain employs TRBV6-6 and TRBJ2-5; 12 bases agree with TRBD1. V shed 2 bases and J 4 bases; nucleotides not matched to a gene: 2. Germline lookup yields CDR1 MNHNY and CDR2 SVGAGI (reference sequence). The CDR3 is 15 amino acids. As DNA, the CDR3 is TGTGCCAGCAGTTACGGGACAGGGGGCGCAGAGACCCAGTACTTC. Its protein product is CASSYGTGGAETQYF.

This chain uses TRBV7-2 with TRBJ2-1, with a possible D match to TRBD2 (6 bases). The V end was cut by 2 bases, the J end by 6 bases, with 11 bases between. Germline V gives CDR1 SGHTA, CDR2 FQGNSA. The CDR3 consists of 14 residues. CDR3 sequence reads: CASSLQYGGNEQFF. CDR3 in DNA: TGTGCCAGCAGCTTACAGTACGGGGGCAATGAGCAGTTCTTC.

The chain has TRBV28 and TRBJ2-5, with D uncertain. Between the trimmed V and J ends, which lost 2 bases and 4 bases, there was a span of 2 bases. Per germline, CDR1 MDHEN and CDR2 SYDVKM. This CDR3 spans 11 amino acids. CDR3 sequence reads: CASSLLETQYF. The CDR3 DNA sequence: TGTGCCAGCAGTTTACTAGAGACCCAGTACTTC. The complete variable domain, with remaining parts taken from reference TRBV28 and TRBJ2-5, reads DVKVTQSSRYLVKRTGEKVFLECVQDMDHENMFWYRQDPGLGLRLIYFSYDVKMKEKGDIPEGYSVSREKKERFSLILESASTNQTSMYLCASSLLETQYFGPGTRLLVL.

The chain carries TRBV4-3 and TRBJ2-5, with TRBD2 identical over 11 bases. This CDR3 is 15 amino acids long. V trimming: 4 bases; J trimming: 5 bases; junction bases outside the gene matches: 6. CDR1 LGHNA and CDR2 YSLEER come from the germline V gene. CDR3 protein: CASSPSGRFGETQYF. CDR3 DNA: TGCGCCAGCAGCCCTAGCGGGAGGTTCGGGGAGACCCAGTACTTC.

CDR3 in DNA: TGTGCCAGCAGCCAAGATCCCCCTAGCGGGAGAGGGCTTAATGAGCAGTTCTTC. Its translation is CASSQDPPSGRGLNEQFF. The J gene is TRBJ2-1, the V gene TRBV4-2, with 10 bases matching TRBD2. Germline-derived CDR1 and CDR2 are LGHNA and YNFKEQ. This CDR3 contains 18 residues. The V and J ends lost 0 bases and 7 bases, in that order; junction bases with no gene match: 12.

The chain links TRBV20-1 to TRBJ2-7, with D uncertain. V lost 6 bases and J 4 bases, leaving 4 bases between the germline ends. The CDR3 spans 9 residues. CDR1 is DFQATT and CDR2 is SNEGSKA in the germline V gene (reference sequence). DNA for the CDR3: TGCAGTGCCTCGTACGAGCAGTACTTC. Protein sequence: CSASYEQYF.

This clone was observed a handful of times. V and J are TRBV25-1 and TRBJ2-7, with D possibly TRBD1 on 5 matching bases. This CDR3 is 12 amino acids long. CDR1 MGHDK and CDR2 SYGVNS come from the germline V gene. Trimming cost V 6 bases and J 2 bases, with 8 bases left between them. The CDR3 here is CASRGLTYEQYF. Here the CDR3 DNA reads TGTGCCAGCAGGGGGCTAACCTACGAGCAGTACTTC.

The chain couples TRBV9 to TRBJ2-5, with TRBD2 matching over 16 bases. The CDR3 spans 16 residues. V gave up 3 bases and J gave up 7 bases; unmatched junction bases: 6. Germline assignment: CDR1 SGDLS and CDR2 YYNGEE. The CDR3 nucleotides are TGTGCCAGCAGCGGGGGACTAGCGGGAGGGAGGTCGACCCAGTACTTC. Translating it yields CASSGGLAGGRSTQYF.

This clone was seen only once. The chain employs TRBV11-3 and TRBJ2-5; perhaps TRBD1 as D (6 bases). Trimming shortened V by 5 bases and J by 0 bases, and 10 bases separated the two germline ends. Per the germline V gene, CDR1 is SGHNT and CDR2 is YENEEA. The CDR3 covers 14 residues. The CDR3 here is CASSPQGYQETQYF. The CDR3 bases are TGTGCCAGCAGCCCCCAGGGGTACCAAGAGACCCAGTACTTC.